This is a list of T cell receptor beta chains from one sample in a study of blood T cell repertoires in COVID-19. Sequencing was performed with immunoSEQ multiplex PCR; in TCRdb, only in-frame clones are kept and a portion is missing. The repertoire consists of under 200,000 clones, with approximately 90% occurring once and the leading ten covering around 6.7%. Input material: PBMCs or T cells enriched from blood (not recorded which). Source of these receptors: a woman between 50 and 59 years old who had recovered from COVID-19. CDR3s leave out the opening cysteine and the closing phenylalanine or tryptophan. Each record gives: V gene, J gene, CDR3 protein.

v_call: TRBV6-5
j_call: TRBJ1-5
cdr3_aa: ASSSPDRDSNQPQH

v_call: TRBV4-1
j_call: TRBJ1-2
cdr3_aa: ASSQSQGFGYT

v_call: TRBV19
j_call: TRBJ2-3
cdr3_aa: ASSTLAGSTDTQY

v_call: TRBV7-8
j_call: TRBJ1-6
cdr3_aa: ASSLVSQPNSPLH

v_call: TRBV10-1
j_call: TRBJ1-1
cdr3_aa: ASSVGTGELNTEAF

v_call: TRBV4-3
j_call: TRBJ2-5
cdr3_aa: ASSQTSGGVQETQY

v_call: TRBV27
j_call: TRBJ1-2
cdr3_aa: ASSIYTGGPYT

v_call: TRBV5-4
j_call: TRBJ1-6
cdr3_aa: ASSLKGDSPLH

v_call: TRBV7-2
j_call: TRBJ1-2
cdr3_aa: ASSSDSYRGYT

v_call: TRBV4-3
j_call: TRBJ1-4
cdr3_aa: ASSQVGEVNEKLF

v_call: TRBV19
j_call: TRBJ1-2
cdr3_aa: ASSDRNYGYT

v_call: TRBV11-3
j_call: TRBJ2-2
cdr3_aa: ASSSRTGGLSNTGELF

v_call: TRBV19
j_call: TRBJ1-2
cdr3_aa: ASSTPGGGHGYT

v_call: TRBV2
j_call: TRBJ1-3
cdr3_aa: ASSRRQGAGGNTIY

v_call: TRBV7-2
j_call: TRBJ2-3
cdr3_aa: ASSFRAGDADTQY

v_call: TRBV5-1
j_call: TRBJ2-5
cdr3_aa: ASSLGGGRLQETQY

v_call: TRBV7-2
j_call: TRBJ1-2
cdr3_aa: ASSVRDRVGYT

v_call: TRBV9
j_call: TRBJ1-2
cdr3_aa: ASSPTRGTDYGYT

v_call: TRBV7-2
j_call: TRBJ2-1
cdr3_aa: ASSPRDNYNEQF

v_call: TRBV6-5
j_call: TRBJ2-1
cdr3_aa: ASRGASYNEQF

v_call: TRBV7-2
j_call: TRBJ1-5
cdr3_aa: ASSLGGSGNQPQH

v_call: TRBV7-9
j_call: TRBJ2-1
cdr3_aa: ASSFLVGVPFGEQF

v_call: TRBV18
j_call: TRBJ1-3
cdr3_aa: ASSPTGTMAPLSGNTIY

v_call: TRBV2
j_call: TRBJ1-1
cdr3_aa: ASRPRTGNTEAF

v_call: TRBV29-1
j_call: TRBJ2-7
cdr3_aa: SAEGDRGYEQY

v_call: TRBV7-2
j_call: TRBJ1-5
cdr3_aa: ASSSAQGVGNQPQH

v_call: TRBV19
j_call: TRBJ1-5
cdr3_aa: ASSLFGAVSNQPQH

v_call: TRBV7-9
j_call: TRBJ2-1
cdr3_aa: ASSLRRGNEQF

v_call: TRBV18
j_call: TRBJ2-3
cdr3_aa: ASSLSTSGGKTDTQY

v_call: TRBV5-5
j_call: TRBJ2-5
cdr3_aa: ASSSGETQY

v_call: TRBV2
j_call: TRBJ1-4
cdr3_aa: ATSGKPVANEKLF

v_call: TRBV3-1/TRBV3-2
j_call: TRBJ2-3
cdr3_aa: ASSPLGRTSDTQY

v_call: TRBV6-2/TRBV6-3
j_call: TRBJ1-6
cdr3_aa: ASSRRAALNSPLH

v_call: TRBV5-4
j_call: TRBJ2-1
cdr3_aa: ASSGTGTSPPNEQF

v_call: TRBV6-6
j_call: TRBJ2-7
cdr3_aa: ASSYGRGVSEQY

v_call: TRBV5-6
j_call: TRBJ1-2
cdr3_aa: ASSADRGGYT

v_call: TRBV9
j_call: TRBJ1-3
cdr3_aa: ASSVAGSGNTIY

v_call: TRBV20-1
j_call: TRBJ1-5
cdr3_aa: SASPPGRGDQPQH